A selection of T cell receptor beta chains follows, all from one sample in a study of post-analysis software for immune sequencing data. TCRdb re-called the PCR reads with MiXCR, one entry per CDR3 protein. The table has about 200,000 distinct CDR3 sequences, 29% seen once. Sequenced input: blood. The receptors originated from a girl aged 2-17 years with multiple sclerosis. Each CDR3 is given with its conserved first and last residue. Each record gives: D gene, V gene, clone size, J gene, CDR3 DNA, CDR3 protein. The D gene is left open where the match is weak. Clone size is stated in some rows and not others, as once, few, many or a class when expanded.

D: TRBD2
V: TRBV7-2
size: NA
J: TRBJ2-5
DNA: TGTGCCAGCAGCCCCTGGGCTAGCGGGGCTGGGGGGGAGACCCAGTACTTC
CDR3: CASSPWASGAGGETQYF

D: TRBD1
V: TRBV28
size: NA
J: TRBJ2-7
DNA: TGTGCCAGCAGTTTATTTCGACAGGGGTGGTACGAGCAGTACTTC
CDR3: CASSLFRQGWYEQYF

D: NA
V: TRBV7-9
size: many
J: TRBJ2-1
DNA: TGTGCCAGCAGCTTCCAGGCCTGGGATGAGCAGTTCTTC
CDR3: CASSFQAWDEQFF

D: TRBD2
V: TRBV28
size: NA
J: TRBJ2-1
DNA: TGTGCCAGTAGGTTTCTGGGCCAGGGATTGACTAGCGGGAGTAATGAGCAGTTCTTC
CDR3: CASRFLGQGLTSGSNEQFF

D: NA
V: TRBV29-1
size: many
J: TRBJ1-2
DNA: TGCAGCGTTGAAGATCCCGACAGATATGGCTACACCTTC
CDR3: CSVEDPDRYGYTF

D: NA
V: TRBV5-1
size: many
J: TRBJ2-7
DNA: TGCGCCAGCACCCCTGGTCCGGACGCAGCCTACGAGCAGTACTTC
CDR3: CASTPGPDAAYEQYF

D: NA
V: TRBV12-3/TRBV12-4
size: many
J: TRBJ1-5
DNA: TGTGCCAGCAGTAGGATACAGGGTCAGCCCCAGCATTTT
CDR3: CASSRIQGQPQHF

D: TRBD2
V: TRBV5-1
size: NA
J: TRBJ2-5
DNA: TGCGCCAGCAGCTTCGGGCAGGGCGGAATTGGTTGGTCTAGCGGGAAACAAGAGACCCAGTACTTC
CDR3: CASSFGQGGIGWSSGKQETQYF

D: TRBD1
V: TRBV20-1
size: once
J: TRBJ1-2
DNA: TGCAGTGCTAGACCGGGACAGAGCCATGGCTACACCTTC
CDR3: CSARPGQSHGYTF

D: NA
V: TRBV3-1
size: many
J: TRBJ2-5
DNA: TGTGCCAGCAGCCAGGGTTTGGGGGGAGGTCAAGAGACCCAGTACTTC
CDR3: CASSQGLGGGQETQYF

D: NA
V: TRBV20-1
size: many
J: TRBJ2-5
DNA: TGCAGTGCTAGACAGACAGGAAAAGAGACCCAGTACTTC
CDR3: CSARQTGKETQYF

D: NA
V: TRBV29-1
size: many
J: TRBJ2-3
DNA: TGCAGCGGGGTGTGGGATACGCAGTATTTT
CDR3: CSGVWDTQYF

D: NA
V: TRBV10-3
size: many
J: TRBJ2-7
DNA: TGTGCCATCAGTAAAACAGGGTCCTACGAGCAGTACTTC
CDR3: CAISKTGSYEQYF

D: TRBD1
V: TRBV2
size: few
J: TRBJ1-1
DNA: TGTGCCAGCACTCAGGGGGGAGGCGGCACTGAAGCTTTCTTT
CDR3: CASTQGGGGTEAFF

D: NA
V: TRBV7-2
size: many
J: TRBJ2-5
DNA: TGTGCCAGCAGCAGTACCCGAGAGACCCAGTACTTC
CDR3: CASSSTRETQYF

D: TRBD2
V: TRBV20-1
size: once
J: TRBJ2-1
DNA: TGCAGTGCTAGGGACCCGGGTAGCGGGAGCTATGGGAGCGAGCCGTACTTC
CDR3: CSARDPGSGSYGSEPYF

D: NA
V: TRBV4-2
size: NA
J: TRBJ1-2
DNA: TGTGCCAGCAGCCCCGACTCAACCGGGCCTTATGGCTACACCTTC
CDR3: CASSPDSTGPYGYTF

D: NA
V: TRBV6-5
size: many
J: TRBJ1-2
DNA: TGTGCCAGCAGTTACTCGATCTGGGGAGATGGCTACACCTTC
CDR3: CASSYSIWGDGYTF

D: NA
V: TRBV7-8
size: NA
J: TRBJ1-2
DNA: TGTGCCAGCAGCTCCCAGGGAGCCAGCTATGGCTACACCTTC
CDR3: CASSSQGASYGYTF

D: NA
V: TRBV5-6
size: NA
J: TRBJ2-1
DNA: TGTGCCAACAGCTACCTCACGGGAAGGAATGAGCAGTTCTTC
CDR3: CANSYLTGRNEQFF

D: NA
V: TRBV12-5
size: NA
J: TRBJ2-1
DNA: TGTGCTAGTGGATGGGACAATGAGCAGTTCTTC
CDR3: CASGWDNEQFF

D: TRBD2
V: TRBV20-1
size: many
J: TRBJ2-7
DNA: TGCAGACCTGGGACTATAGCCTACGAGCAGTACTTC
CDR3: CRPGTIAYEQYF

D: NA
V: TRBV5-1
size: many
J: TRBJ2-1
DNA: TGCGCCAGCAGCTCCCAAGTTGTGGGGTTGCGGTTCTTC
CDR3: CASSSQVVGLRFF

D: NA
V: TRBV20-1
size: few
J: TRBJ1-1
DNA: TGCAGTGCTAGGCAGGGAGGTATGGCCCCTGAAGCTTTCTTT
CDR3: CSARQGGMAPEAFF

D: NA
V: TRBV5-1
size: NA
J: TRBJ1-1
DNA: TGCGCCAGCAGCTTGTTGAGGGGGAACACTGAAGCTTTCTTT
CDR3: CASSLLRGNTEAFF

D: TRBD2
V: TRBV28
size: NA
J: TRBJ2-1
DNA: TGTGCCAGCAGGCGACTAGCGGGGAATGAGCAGTTCTTC
CDR3: CASRRLAGNEQFF

D: TRBD1
V: TRBV11-2
size: once
J: TRBJ2-5
DNA: TGTGCCAGCCGTCCGAGGACAGGGGGTTCCCAAGAGACCCAGTACTTC
CDR3: CASRPRTGGSQETQYF

D: TRBD2
V: TRBV27
size: NA
J: TRBJ2-5
DNA: TGTGCCAGCAGTTTAGGGAGCGGGAGGGCCGGAGAGACCCAGTACTTC
CDR3: CASSLGSGRAGETQYF

D: NA
V: TRBV4-1
size: many
J: TRBJ2-7
DNA: TGCGCCAGCAGCCCGGGGGCACGAGCTACCTACGAGCAGTACTTC
CDR3: CASSPGARATYEQYF

D: TRBD2
V: TRBV5-1
size: few
J: TRBJ2-1
DNA: TGCGCCAGCAGCTTGGCCTTAATGGTAGTAGCGGGGTTCAATGAGCAGTTCTTC
CDR3: CASSLALMVVAGFNEQFF

D: NA
V: TRBV28
size: NA
J: TRBJ2-5
DNA: TGTGCCAGCAGTTTTCCCCGGGAGACCCAGTACTTC
CDR3: CASSFPRETQYF

D: NA
V: TRBV15
size: few
J: TRBJ1-6
DNA: TGTGCCACCAGCAGAGATCCCGTGGGATCTGATTCACCCCTCCACTTT
CDR3: CATSRDPVGSDSPLHF

D: NA
V: TRBV27
size: many
J: TRBJ2-3
DNA: TGTGCCAGCAGTTTTGGTCCTGGAGCAGATACGCAGTATTTT
CDR3: CASSFGPGADTQYF

D: NA
V: TRBV20-1
size: many
J: TRBJ2-4
DNA: TGCAGTGCTAGAGCGGGACACTCCAAAAACATTCAGTACTTC
CDR3: CSARAGHSKNIQYF

D: NA
V: TRBV5-1
size: NA
J: TRBJ2-1
DNA: TGCGCCAGCAGCGCACCGGGACTTCGGATCTCCTACAATGAGCAGTTCTTC
CDR3: CASSAPGLRISYNEQFF

D: NA
V: TRBV20-1
size: few
J: TRBJ2-1
DNA: TGCAGTGCCGTAGCAACGATGGCCTACAATGAGCAGTTCTTC
CDR3: CSAVATMAYNEQFF

D: TRBD1
V: TRBV12-3/TRBV12-4
size: NA
J: TRBJ1-1
DNA: TGTGCCAGCACTAGGACAGGAAACACTGAAGCTTTCTTT
CDR3: CASTRTGNTEAFF

D: NA
V: TRBV6-5
size: NA
J: TRBJ1-1
DNA: TGTGCCAGCAGTAGGGGGGAATATAAGAACACTGAAGCTTTCTTT
CDR3: CASSRGEYKNTEAFF

D: TRBD1
V: TRBV10-3
size: NA
J: TRBJ1-2
DNA: TGTGCCATCAGTGCCCGGGGGTCAGGGGGCCAAGCTAACTATGGCTACACCTTC
CDR3: CAISARGSGGQANYGYTF

D: TRBD2
V: TRBV29-1
size: NA
J: TRBJ2-3
DNA: TGCAGCGCCCTCCCTTGGGCGGGGGGCACAGATACGCAGTATTTT
CDR3: CSALPWAGGTDTQYF

D: TRBD2
V: TRBV15
size: few
J: TRBJ2-3
DNA: TGTGCCACCAGTTCTAGCGGGTGGAGCACAGATACGCAGTATTTT
CDR3: CATSSSGWSTDTQYF

D: TRBD1
V: TRBV6-6
size: NA
J: TRBJ1-2
DNA: TGTGCCAGCATGGGACAGTCCTATGGCTACACCTTC
CDR3: CASMGQSYGYTF

D: NA
V: TRBV20-1
size: NA
J: TRBJ1-1
DNA: TGCAGTGCACCTGCCTCATGGTGGGGCGGCAAGGACACTGAAGCTTTCTTT
CDR3: CSAPASWWGGKDTEAFF

D: TRBD1
V: TRBV7-2
size: NA
J: TRBJ2-5
DNA: TGTGCCAGCAGCCCACAGGGGATTTTGCAGACCCAGTACTTC
CDR3: CASSPQGILQTQYF

D: TRBD2
V: TRBV6-2/TRBV6-3
size: few
J: TRBJ2-1
DNA: TGTGCCAGCAGTTCAGGGACTAGCGGCCTCTACAATGAGCAGTTCTTC
CDR3: CASSSGTSGLYNEQFF

D: TRBD1
V: TRBV20-1
size: many
J: TRBJ2-3
DNA: TGCAGTGCTCCATCGACAGGGACAGATACGCAGTATTTT
CDR3: CSAPSTGTDTQYF

D: NA
V: TRBV2
size: few
J: TRBJ2-7
DNA: TGTGCCAGCTGGGCCTACGAGCAGTACTTC
CDR3: CASWAYEQYF

D: NA
V: TRBV5-1
size: few
J: TRBJ1-1
DNA: TGCGCCAGCAGCTTGGAGGGGTGGAACACTGAAGCTTTCTTT
CDR3: CASSLEGWNTEAFF

D: TRBD2
V: TRBV20-1
size: few
J: TRBJ2-1
DNA: TGCAGTGCTAGAGTAGCGGGGGGGGCTACCTACAATGAGCAGTTCTTC
CDR3: CSARVAGGATYNEQFF

D: NA
V: TRBV20-1
size: few
J: TRBJ1-5
DNA: TGCAGTGCTAGTAAAGAACAGGGCCAGCCCCAGCATTTT
CDR3: CSASKEQGQPQHF

D: TRBD2
V: TRBV11-2
size: NA
J: TRBJ2-5
DNA: TGTGCCAGCAGCTTAGGCCAGCGGGGAGGTGTGGAGACCCAGTACTTC
CDR3: CASSLGQRGGVETQYF

D: TRBD1
V: TRBV7-8
size: few
J: TRBJ1-5
DNA: TGTGCCAGCAGCTGGACAGGGTTCAATCAGCCCCAGCATTTT
CDR3: CASSWTGFNQPQHF

D: TRBD2
V: TRBV12-3/TRBV12-4
size: NA
J: TRBJ2-3
DNA: TGTGCCAGCAGCCCCCGACTAGCGGAGGAGTATTTT
CDR3: CASSPRLAEEYF

D: TRBD1
V: TRBV10-3
size: many
J: TRBJ1-2
DNA: TGTGCCATCAGCCGGGGACAGGAATCGCCTGGCTACACCTTC
CDR3: CAISRGQESPGYTF

D: NA
V: TRBV30
size: NA
J: TRBJ2-7
DNA: TGTGCCTGGAGTGTAAGGTACGGTTACAATGAGCAGTACTTC
CDR3: CAWSVRYGYNEQYF